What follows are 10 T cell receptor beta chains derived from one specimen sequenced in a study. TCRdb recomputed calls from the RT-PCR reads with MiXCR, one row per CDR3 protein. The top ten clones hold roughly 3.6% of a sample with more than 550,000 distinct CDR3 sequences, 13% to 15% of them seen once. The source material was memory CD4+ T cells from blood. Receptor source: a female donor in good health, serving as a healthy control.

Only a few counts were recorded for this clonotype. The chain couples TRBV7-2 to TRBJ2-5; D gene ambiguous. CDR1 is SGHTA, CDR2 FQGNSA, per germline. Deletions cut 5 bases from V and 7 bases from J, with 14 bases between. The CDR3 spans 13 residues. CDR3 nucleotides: TGTGCCAGCAGCGCTATCCGATCTGGGACCCAGTACTTC. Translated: CASSAIRSGTQYF.

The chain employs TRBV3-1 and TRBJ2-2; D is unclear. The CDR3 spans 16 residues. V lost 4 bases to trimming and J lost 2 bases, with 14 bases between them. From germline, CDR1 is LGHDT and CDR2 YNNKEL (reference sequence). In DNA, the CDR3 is TGTGCCAGCAGCCCAACTGGCAGAACCAACACCGGGGAGCTGTTTTTT. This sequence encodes CASSPTGRTNTGELFF.

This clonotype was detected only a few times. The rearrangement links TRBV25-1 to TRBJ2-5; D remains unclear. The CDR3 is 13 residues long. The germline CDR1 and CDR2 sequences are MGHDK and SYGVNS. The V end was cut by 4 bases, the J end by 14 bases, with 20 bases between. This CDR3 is CASSGPLSGGRYF. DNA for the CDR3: TGTGCCAGCAGTGGGCCCCTCTCCGGCGGTAGATACTTC.

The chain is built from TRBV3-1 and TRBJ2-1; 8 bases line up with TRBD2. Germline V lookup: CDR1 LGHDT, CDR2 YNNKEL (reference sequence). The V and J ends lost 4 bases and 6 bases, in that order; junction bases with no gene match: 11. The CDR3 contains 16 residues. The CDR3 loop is CASSRASGTSRNEQFF. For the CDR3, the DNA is TGTGCCAGCAGCCGCGCATCCGGGACTAGTCGCAATGAGCAGTTCTTC.

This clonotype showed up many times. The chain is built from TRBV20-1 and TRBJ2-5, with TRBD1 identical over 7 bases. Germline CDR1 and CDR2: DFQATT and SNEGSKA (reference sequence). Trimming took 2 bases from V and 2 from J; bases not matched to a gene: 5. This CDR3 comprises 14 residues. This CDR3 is CSARQGRGQETQYF. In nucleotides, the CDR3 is TGCAGTGCTAGACAGGGCAGGGGGCAAGAGACCCAGTACTTC.

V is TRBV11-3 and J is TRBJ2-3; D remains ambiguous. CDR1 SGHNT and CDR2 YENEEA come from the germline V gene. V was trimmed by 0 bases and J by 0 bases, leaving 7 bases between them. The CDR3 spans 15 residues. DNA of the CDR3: TGTGCCAGCAGCTTAGAAGGTTCTAGCACAGATACGCAGTATTTT. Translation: CASSLEGSSTDTQYF.

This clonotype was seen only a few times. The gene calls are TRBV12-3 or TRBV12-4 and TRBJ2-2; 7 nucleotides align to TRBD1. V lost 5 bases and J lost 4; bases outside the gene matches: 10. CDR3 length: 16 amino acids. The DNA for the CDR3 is TGTGCCAGCAGTCCAGCGACAGGGTTAGGCACCGGGGAGCTGTTTTTT. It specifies CASSPATGLGTGELFF.

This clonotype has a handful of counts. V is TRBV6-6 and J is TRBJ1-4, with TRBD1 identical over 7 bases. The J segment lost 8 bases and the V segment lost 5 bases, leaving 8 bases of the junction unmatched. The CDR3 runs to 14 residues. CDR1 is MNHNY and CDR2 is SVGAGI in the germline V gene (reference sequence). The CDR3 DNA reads TGTGCCAGCAGTCCGGGACAGCTCGGGGAAAAACTGTTTTTT. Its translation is CASSPGQLGEKLFF.

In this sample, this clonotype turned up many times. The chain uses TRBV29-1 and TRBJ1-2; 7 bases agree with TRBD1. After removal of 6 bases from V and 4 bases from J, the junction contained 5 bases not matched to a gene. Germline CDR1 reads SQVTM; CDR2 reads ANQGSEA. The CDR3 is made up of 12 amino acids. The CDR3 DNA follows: TGCAGCGTAGGGACAGTTATCTATGGCTACACCTTC. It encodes CSVGTVIYGYTF.

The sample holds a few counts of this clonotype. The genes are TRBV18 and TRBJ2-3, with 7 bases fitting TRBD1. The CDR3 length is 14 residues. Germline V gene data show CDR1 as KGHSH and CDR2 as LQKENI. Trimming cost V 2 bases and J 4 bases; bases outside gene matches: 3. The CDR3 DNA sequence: TGTGCCAGCTCACCATTCGGACAGGCAGATACGCAGTATTTT. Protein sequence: CASSPFGQADTQYF.